This entry features one TCR beta chain sequence. The target antigen is unknown. The data originate from a study of T cells in Graves' hyperthyroidism and ophthalmopathy. Those with hyperthyroidism were 18 to 65 years old, newly diagnosed, and ill for under 2 months. It was uncontrolled infection, other autoimmune disease, pregnancy or lactation that excluded patients. An approximately 10 ml volume of fresh peripheral blood provided the PBMCs. Study conclusions and caveats: The blood repertoire included most of the expanded thyroid clonotypes above 0.001.

TCR beta CDR3 region amplification was performed from RNA transcripts. An initial round of RT-PCR targeting the TCR CDR3 relied on the HTBI primer set. TCRdb reprocessed the multiplex PCR reads via MiXCR and lists one record per CDR3 protein. This sample has under 350,000 distinct CDR3 sequences, with around a quarter found just once. This CDR3 is 15 amino acids long. CDR1 SGHDN and CDR2 FVKESK come from the germline V gene. The J segment lost 6 bases and the V segment lost 4 bases, leaving 5 bases of the junction unmatched. This TCR was sampled from a man aged 35 to 55 with Graves' hyperthyroidism that later progressed to Graves' ophthalmopathy. The V gene is TRBV14, the J gene TRBJ1-3, with TRBD1 matching over 11 bases. Sequences were obtained from blood. In nucleotides, the CDR3 is TGTGCCAGCAGCCCCCGGACAGGGGGCAAAAACACCATATATTTT. Encoded protein: CASSPRTGGKNTIYF. The whole variable domain, remainder taken from reference TRBV14 and TRBJ1-3, is EAGVTQFPSHSVIEKGQTVTLRCDPISGHDNLYWYRRVMGKEIKFLLHFVKESKQDESGMPNNRFLAERTGGTYSTLKVQPAELEDSGVYFCASSPRTGGKNTIYFGEGSWLTVV.